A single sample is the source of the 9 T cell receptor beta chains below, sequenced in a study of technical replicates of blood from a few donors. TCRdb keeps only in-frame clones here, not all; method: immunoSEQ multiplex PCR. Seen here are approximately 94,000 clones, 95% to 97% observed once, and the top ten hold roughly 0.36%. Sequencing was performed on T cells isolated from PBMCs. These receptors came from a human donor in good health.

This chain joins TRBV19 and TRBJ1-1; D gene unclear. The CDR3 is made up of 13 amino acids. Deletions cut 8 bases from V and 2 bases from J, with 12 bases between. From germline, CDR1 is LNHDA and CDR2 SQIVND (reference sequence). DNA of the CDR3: TGTGCCAGTCGAGATACGGTTAACACTGAAGCTTTCTTT. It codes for CASRDTVNTEAFF.

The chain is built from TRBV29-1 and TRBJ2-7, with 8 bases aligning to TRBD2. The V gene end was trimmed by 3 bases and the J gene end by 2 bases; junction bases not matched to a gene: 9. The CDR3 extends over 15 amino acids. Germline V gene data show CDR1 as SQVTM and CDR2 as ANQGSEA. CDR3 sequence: CSVDGRENKPYEQYF. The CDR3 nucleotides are TGCAGCGTTGACGGGAGGGAAAACAAGCCCTACGAGCAGTACTTC.

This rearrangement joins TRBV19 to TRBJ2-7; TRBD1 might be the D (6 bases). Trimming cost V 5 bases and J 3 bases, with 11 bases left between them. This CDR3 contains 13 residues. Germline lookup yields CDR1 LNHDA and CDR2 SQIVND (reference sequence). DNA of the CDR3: TGTGCCAGTAGTCCAGGGGCCAGCTACGAGCAGTACTTC. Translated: CASSPGASYEQYF.

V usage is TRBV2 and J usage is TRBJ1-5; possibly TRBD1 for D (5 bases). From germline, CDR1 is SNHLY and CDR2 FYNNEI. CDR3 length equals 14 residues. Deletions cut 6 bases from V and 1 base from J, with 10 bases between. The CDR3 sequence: CASSAQGSNQPQHF. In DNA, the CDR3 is TGTGCCAGCAGCGCCCAGGGAAGCAATCAGCCCCAGCATTTT.

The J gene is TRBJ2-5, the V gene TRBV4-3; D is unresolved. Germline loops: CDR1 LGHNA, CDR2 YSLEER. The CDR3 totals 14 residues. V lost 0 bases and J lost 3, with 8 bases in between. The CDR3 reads CASSQERYKETQYF. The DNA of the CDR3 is TGCGCCAGCAGCCAAGAGCGCTATAAAGAGACCCAGTACTTC.

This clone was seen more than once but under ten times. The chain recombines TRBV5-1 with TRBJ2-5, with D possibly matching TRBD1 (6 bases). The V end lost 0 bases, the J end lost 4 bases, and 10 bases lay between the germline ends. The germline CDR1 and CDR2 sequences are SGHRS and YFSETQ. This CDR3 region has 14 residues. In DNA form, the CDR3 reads TGCGCCAGCAGCTTGGCAGGGGATGGAGAGACCCAGTACTTC. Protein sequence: CASSLAGDGETQYF.

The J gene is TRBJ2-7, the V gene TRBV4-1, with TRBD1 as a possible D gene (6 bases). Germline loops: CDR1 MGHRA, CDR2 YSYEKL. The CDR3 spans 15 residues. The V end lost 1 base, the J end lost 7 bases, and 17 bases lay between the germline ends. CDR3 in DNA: TGCGCCAGCAGCCAAGTGGGGGAACTGAGGGGGGAGCAGTACTTC. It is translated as CASSQVGELRGEQYF.

This CDR3 is CASSLTSNEQFF. Written as DNA, the CDR3 is TGTGCCAGCAGCCTGACTAGCAATGAGCAGTTCTTC. V and J are TRBV7-8 and TRBJ2-1; D is possibly TRBD2 (6 bases). Per germline, CDR1 SGHVS and CDR2 FQNEAQ. Trimming stripped 5 bases from V and 6 bases from J, with 8 bases between. The CDR3 runs to 12 residues.

As DNA, the CDR3 is TGTGCCAGTAGTACGCGGGACTCTAGCACAGATACGCAGTATTTT. Translating it yields CASSTRDSSTDTQYF. The genes are TRBV19 and TRBJ2-3; D may be TRBD2 (6 bases). This CDR3 spans 15 amino acids. V shed 4 bases and J shed 0 bases, with 11 bases lying between them. CDR1 is LNHDA and CDR2 is SQIVND in the germline V gene (reference sequence).